The entry that follows covers one T cell receptor beta chain sequence. Its antigen is undetermined. The authors split each subset's genomic DNA evenly across several immunoSEQ plates. Measured with immunoSEQ multiplex PCR; TCRdb has only the in-frame clones, and not every one. Of roughly 1,800,000 clones listed, 85% to 95% were seen once; the top ten hold 1.2%. Terminally differentiated effector memory CD45RA+ cells were excluded by CCR7 positive selection of CD45RO-negative cells. All of the donors resided in Nashville, Tennessee, and each was a Caucasian adult. The sample belongs to a study of shared clonotypes between healthy human individuals. Overall study findings and caveats: Rarefaction showed that sequencing of sorted subsets was incomplete (despite large depth). Between a handful of donors, naive CD4 clonotypes were shared at a level of roughly 5.5%.

Deletions cut 7 bases from V and 10 bases from J, with 14 bases between. Germline V gene sequence: CDR1 MNHEY, CDR2 SVGAGI. The CDR3 runs to 12 residues. The material sequenced was naive CD8+ T cells sorted from blood. The chain couples TRBV6-5 to TRBJ2-1; D unclear. This TCR was recovered from a man younger than 35 in good health. CDR3 amino acids: CASTITPLEQFF. As DNA, the CDR3 is TGTGCCAGCACCATTACTCCCCTCGAGCAGTTCTTC.